The entry that follows covers one T cell receptor (beta chain) sequence. These data originate in a study of PD-1 blockade in classical Hodgkin lymphoma. Generated by immunoSEQ multiplex PCR, the TCRdb table keeps only in-frame clones and is missing some. The sample includes approximately 65,000 clones, about 90% of them seen just once. Noted time point: cycle 4 day 1 (C4D1), after more than five weeks of nivolumab. Relapse after autologous stem cell transplantation occurred in every patient, and brentuximab vedotin exposure varied. The CDR3 runs to 15 residues. Trimming left V 7 bases short and J 7 bases short, with 23 bases between. Germline assignment: CDR1 SQVTM and CDR2 ANQGSEA.

This chain joins TRBV29-1 and TRBJ2-1, with D perhaps given as TRBD1 or TRBD2 (6 bases each). The sequencing used peripheral blood mononuclear cells (PBMCs), collected before the fourth cycle of nivolumab. The TCR sequence derives from a human donor with classical Hodgkin lymphoma. The CDR3 DNA reads TGCAGCGCCGAGGGCAGGGGCACTAGCAAAAATGAGCAGTTCTTC. Protein sequence: CSAEGRGTSKNEQFF.